A selection of T cell receptor beta chains follows, all from one sample in a study of PD-1 blockade in classical Hodgkin lymphoma. Some clones are missing from TCRdb's copy, which holds only in-frame ones; the method was immunoSEQ multiplex PCR. The sample lists 12,000 to 15,000 clones; about four fifths were seen once. The sequencing here drew on peripheral blood mononuclear cells (PBMCs), taken at baseline. The receptor set was obtained from a human donor with classical Hodgkin lymphoma. Both conserved end residues are part of each CDR3. A D gene is named only where the DNA matches it firmly. Not every row has a clone size; where given, it reads once, few, many or a size class.

NA	TRBV19	TRBJ1-5	once	CASRASNQPQHF	TGTGCCAGCAGAGCTTCCAATCAGCCCCAGCATTTT
NA	TRBV6-5	TRBJ1-1	NA	CASTRDRGGTTEAFF	TGTGCCAGTACTCGGGATCGCGGGGGGACCACTGAAGCTTTCTTT
NA	TRBV29-1	TRBJ2-3	NA	CSANRLGTDTQYF	TGCAGCGCCAACAGGCTTGGCACAGATACGCAGTATTTT
TRBD2	TRBV27	TRBJ2-3	once	CASSLLLAGAYTDTQYF	TGTGCCAGCAGTTTATTACTAGCGGGGGCCTACACAGATACGCAGTATTTT
NA	TRBV5-1	TRBJ2-5	once	CASTLVWGQETQYF	TGCGCCAGCACACTAGTATGGGGCCAAGAGACCCAGTACTTC
TRBD1	TRBV2	TRBJ2-1	NA	CASKGQGSYNEQFF	TGTGCCAGCAAGGGACAGGGCTCCTACAATGAGCAGTTCTTC
NA	TRBV28	TRBJ2-3	NA	CASSIQTGRSTDTQYF	TGTGCCAGCAGTATCCAGACAGGGAGGAGCACAGATACGCAGTATTTT
TRBD2	TRBV19	TRBJ2-1	once	CASSIASGEYNEQFF	TGTGCCAGTAGTATCGCTAGCGGGGAGTACAATGAGCAGTTCTTC
NA	TRBV4-2	TRBJ2-7	once	CASSQDPRGSYEQYF	TGTGCCAGCAGCCAAGATCCTAGGGGGTCCTACGAGCAGTACTTC
TRBD1	TRBV27	TRBJ2-4	NA	CASSQGAKNIQYF	TGTGCCAGCAGCCAGGGGGCGAAGAACATTCAGTACTTC
NA	TRBV9	TRBJ2-3	NA	CASSVDPGPTDTQYF	TGTGCCAGCAGCGTAGATCCCGGCCCCACAGATACGCAGTATTTT
NA	TRBV19	TRBJ1-5	NA	CASTYGTLNQPQHF	TGTGCCAGTACCTACGGGACACTCAATCAGCCCCAGCATTTT
TRBD2	TRBV5-4	TRBJ2-7	NA	CASSLNRLAGYVNEQYF	TGTGCCAGCAGCTTGAATCGACTAGCGGGGTACGTCAACGAGCAGTACTTC
NA	TRBV4-1	TRBJ2-3	once	CASSQDATDTQYF	TGCGCCAGCAGCCAAGACGCCACAGATACGCAGTATTTT
NA	TRBV18	TRBJ2-7	NA	CASSPQNGRPSYEQYF	TGTGCCAGCTCACCACAAAACGGACGGCCCTCCTACGAGCAGTACTTC
NA	TRBV5-1	TRBJ1-3	NA	CASSFIGVRGNTIYF	TGCGCCAGCAGCTTTATAGGGGTTCGTGGAAACACCATATATTTT
NA	TRBV7-9	TRBJ1-1	NA	CASSFTDRLTEAFF	TGTGCCAGCAGCTTTACTGACAGACTCACTGAAGCTTTCTTT
NA	TRBV29-1	TRBJ2-5	NA	CSGYRDEETQYF	TGCAGCGGCTACAGGGATGAAGAGACCCAGTACTTC
NA	TRBV27	TRBJ2-2	NA	CASGSGGPGTGELFF	TGTGCCAGCGGGTCCGGGGGGCCCGGGACCGGGGAGCTGTTTTTT
NA	TRBV9	TRBJ2-2	NA	CASIGGPGTSNTGELFF	TGTGCCAGCATTGGGGGACCCGGGACTTCGAACACCGGGGAGCTGTTTTTT
TRBD1	TRBV6-6	TRBJ1-1	NA	CASSLGRQGEAFF	TGTGCCAGCAGTTTGGGCAGACAGGGGGAAGCTTTCTTT
NA	TRBV10-1	TRBJ1-4	NA	CASSESVTNEKLFF	TGCGCCAGCAGTGAGTCGGTGACTAATGAAAAACTGTTTTTT
TRBD1	TRBV7-9	TRBJ1-1	NA	CASGTGNFAFF	TGTGCCAGCGGGACAGGGAATTTCGCTTTCTTT
TRBD1	TRBV7-2	TRBJ1-6	few	CASSAGQGFNSPLHF	TGTGCCAGCAGCGCTGGACAGGGCTTTAATTCACCCCTCCACTTT
NA	TRBV28	TRBJ2-7	once	CASSPQVSGKRESGEQYF	TGTGCCAGCAGTCCCCAGGTTTCGGGAAAACGGGAGTCGGGCGAGCAGTACTTC